What follows are 18 T cell receptor beta chains derived from one specimen sequenced in a study of blood T cell repertoires in COVID-19. Profiled with immunoSEQ multiplex PCR; TCRdb holds only in-frame clones, not every one. This table holds 350,000 to 450,000 clones, 70% to 90% found once. Material: PBMCs or T cells enriched from blood (not recorded which). All receptors come from a woman aged 18 to 35 who had been exposed to COVID-19.

This clone occurred a few times. The chain joins TRBV6-5 to TRBJ1-2, with TRBD1 matching over 9 bases. The CDR3 covers 13 residues. V shed 6 bases and J 8 bases; nucleotides not matched to a gene: 7. Germline V lookup: CDR1 MNHEY, CDR2 SVGAGI. The CDR3, as DNA: TGTGCCAGCAGCTCGGGACAGGGAAGAGGCTACACCTTC. Its translation: CASSSGQGRGYTF.

This chain connects TRBV2 to TRBJ2-2, with D perhaps matching TRBD2 (5 bases). The CDR3 sequence is 15 residues long. With 2 bases removed from V and 1 base from J, the gap between germline ends came to 8 bases. Germline loops: CDR1 SNHLY, CDR2 FYNNEI. The CDR3 spells CASSESGMNTGELFF. The CDR3, as DNA: TGTGCCAGCAGTGAATCGGGGATGAACACCGGGGAGCTGTTTTTT.

The chain couples TRBV29-1 to TRBJ1-1; TRBD1 matches 8 bases. The length of the CDR3 is 13 residues. The germline V gene has CDR1 SQVTM and CDR2 ANQGSEA. V shed 7 bases and J 5 bases; nucleotides not matched to a gene: 9. This chain's CDR3 is CSAGQGFRTEAFF. In DNA form, the CDR3 reads TGCAGCGCTGGACAGGGTTTCCGGACTGAAGCTTTCTTT.

This chain joins TRBV5-6 and TRBJ1-6; D is unresolved. The CDR3 covers 17 residues. Looked up from germline, CDR1 is SGHDT and CDR2 is YYEEEE. Trimming removed 4 bases from V and 0 bases from J, with 14 bases in between. The CDR3 DNA is TGTGCCAGCAGCGAACCGGGAGCAAACTCCTATAATTCACCCCTCCACTTT. Amino acids: CASSEPGANSYNSPLHF.

The CDR3 is CASRIPTGLRYSNQPQHF. In DNA, the CDR3 is TGCGCCAGCAGAATCCCAACAGGGCTCCGTTATAGCAATCAGCCCCAGCATTTT. This chain uses TRBV5-1 with TRBJ1-5; D might be TRBD1 (6 bases). This CDR3 has 18 amino acids. CDR1 and CDR2 (germline): SGHRS, YFSETQ. V lost 5 bases to trimming and J lost 0 bases, with 21 bases between them.

The chain links TRBV7-2 to TRBJ1-2; D remains ambiguous. The CDR3 consists of 13 residues. Trimming left V 4 bases short and J 1 base short, with 7 bases between. Per germline, CDR1 SGHTA and CDR2 FQGNSA. The CDR3 bases are TGTGCCAGCAGCTCACAGATTAACTATGGCTACACCTTC. It yields the protein CASSSQINYGYTF.

The rearrangement joins TRBV28 to TRBJ1-2, with D hard to call. CDR1 and CDR2 (germline): MDHEN, SYDVKM. Trimming stripped 6 bases from V and 8 bases from J, with 10 bases between. This CDR3 has 11 residues. CDR3 amino acids: CASRPREGYTF. Written as DNA, the CDR3 is TGTGCCAGCAGGCCGAGGGAAGGCTACACCTTC.

The chain recombines TRBV12-3 or TRBV12-4 with TRBJ1-5; no clear D. The CDR3 spans 13 residues. The V end lost 7 bases, the J end lost 9 bases, and 16 bases lay between the germline ends. CDR3 region: CASTMGPLRPQHF. In DNA, the CDR3 is TGTGCCAGCACGATGGGCCCCCTTCGGCCCCAGCATTTT.

The CDR3 coding sequence is TGTGCCAGCTCACCACGCGGGAGGGCCATTTTCATTCAGTACTTC. It yields the protein CASSPRGRAIFIQYF. This rearrangement joins TRBV18 to TRBJ2-4, with TRBD2 matching over 9 bases. Germline trimming cut 1 base from V and 9 bases from J; bases unmatched to any gene: 7. The CDR3 is 15 amino acids. Germline loops: CDR1 KGHSH, CDR2 LQKENI.

The rearrangement joins TRBV7-8 to TRBJ2-3; possibly TRBD2 for D (6 bases). CDR1 SGHVS and CDR2 FQNEAQ come from the germline V gene. V was cut by 1 base and J by 4 bases, with 9 bases left in between. CDR3 length: 14 amino acids. The CDR3 nucleotides read TGTGCCAGCAGCTTAGGGCGGGGCTCAGATACGCAGTATTTT. Amino acid sequence: CASSLGRGSDTQYF.

V gene TRBV5-5 combines with J gene TRBJ2-5, with 12 bases identical to TRBD1. This CDR3 comprises 16 residues. Germline lookup yields CDR1 SGHKS and CDR2 YYEKEE (reference sequence). V lost 4 bases and J lost 1; bases outside the gene matches: 5. The CDR3 loop is CASSPGTGGTQETQYF. CDR3 sequence (DNA): TGTGCCAGCAGCCCCGGGACAGGGGGCACCCAAGAGACCCAGTACTTC. Full variable domain (outside the CDR3, taken from reference TRBV5-5 and TRBJ2-5): DAGVTQSPTHLIKTRGQQVTLRCSPISGHKSVSWYQQVLGQGPQFIFQYYEKEERGRGNFPDRFSARQFPNYSSELNVNALLLGDSALYLCASSPGTGGTQETQYFGPGTRLLVL.

Notes on this clone: Distinct nucleotide sequences in the sample also encode this CDR3. The CDR3: CATSRDRGEETQYF. CDR3 sequence (DNA): TGTGCCACCAGCAGAGATCGGGGGGAGGAGACCCAGTACTTC. This chain connects TRBV15 to TRBJ2-5, with 7 bases identical to TRBD2. The CDR3 is 14 amino acids. Trimming cost V 0 bases and J 5 bases; bases outside gene matches: 3. CDR1 is LNHNV and CDR2 is YYDKDF in the germline V gene (reference sequence). Looking up the rest from reference TRBV15 and TRBJ2-5 gives the full variable domain: DAMVIQNPRYQVTQFGKPVTLSCSQTLNHNVMYWYQQKSSQAPKLLFHYYDKDFNNEADTPDNFQSRRPNTSFCFLDIRSPGLGDTAMYLCATSRDRGEETQYFGPGTRLLVL.

The chain joins TRBV3-1 (or the pseudogene TRBV3-2) to TRBJ2-1, with D unclear. The germline V gene encodes CDR1 LGHDT and CDR2 YNNKEL (reference sequence). This CDR3 is built from 12 residues. Trimming took 0 bases from V and 7 from J, leaving 4 bases between them. The CDR3 spells CASSQDANEQFF. CDR3 nucleotide sequence: TGTGCCAGCAGCCAAGATGCGAATGAGCAGTTCTTC.

The gene calls are TRBV18 and TRBJ1-4; TRBD1 is a possible D gene (5 bases). The germline gives CDR1 KGHSH, CDR2 LQKENI. V lost 2 bases and J 8 bases, leaving 9 bases between the germline ends. CDR3 size: 13 residues. CDR3 sequence reads: CASSPAGKEKLFF. The CDR3 bases are TGTGCCAGCTCACCAGCAGGGAAGGAAAAACTGTTTTTT.

V gene TRBV6-5 combines with J gene TRBJ2-3; possible D gene TRBD2, 6 bases. The CDR3 loop spans 15 amino acids. Germline CDR1 and CDR2: MNHEY and SVGAGI. The V and J ends lost 2 bases and 10 bases respectively, with 19 bases between them. The CDR3 is CASSYALAQEGAQYF. Here the CDR3 DNA reads TGTGCCAGCAGTTACGCACTAGCCCAGGAAGGAGCGCAGTATTTT.

The CDR3 spells CASSPTGLAGGETQYF. CDR3 DNA: TGTGCCAGCTCACCAACGGGACTAGCGGGAGGTGAGACCCAGTACTTC. The gene calls are TRBV18 and TRBJ2-5; 15 bases agree with TRBD2. Germline V gives CDR1 KGHSH, CDR2 LQKENI. The CDR3 runs 16 residues. J was trimmed by 5 bases and V by 2 bases; bases with no gene match: 3.

Comment on this clone: Germline is not matched at one junction end, which may reflect a read error. V usage is TRBV7-6 and J usage is TRBJ2-3; 10 bases are a match to TRBD1. The CDR3 is made up of 16 amino acids. From germline, CDR1 is SGHVS and CDR2 FNYEAQ. The CDR3 protein is CASRFPTGGAEDTQYF. DNA for the CDR3: TGTGCCAGCCGCTTCCCGACAGGGGGCGCCGAAGATACGCAGTATTTT.

This clone was seen once. CDR3 bases: TGTGCCAGCAGCAAGGGGACTCCTACGGATGAGCAGTTCTTC. Encoded protein: CASSKGTPTDEQFF. The chain has TRBV7-2 and TRBJ2-1; a possible D gene is TRBD2 (6 bases). The CDR3 length is 14 residues. Germline CDR1 is SGHTA and CDR2 is FQGNSA. V was cut by 5 bases and J by 8 bases, with 16 bases left in between.